These 8 T cell receptor beta chains came from one sample sequenced in a study of cytomegalovirus exposure and HLA in healthy donors. Vbeta (60) and Jbeta (13) primers were used in the PCR. Libraries were prepared by immunoSEQ multiplex PCR; TCRdb keeps only in-frame clonotypes and omits some of them. The sample holds 85,000 to 120,000 clones, approximately 82% seen once. Source material: PBMCs. These receptors came from a man aged 40-49 years in good health and CMV-seronegative.

The gene calls are TRBV7-9 and TRBJ1-1, with 7 bases that match TRBD1. CDR3 length equals 14 residues. The germline V gene encodes CDR1 SEHNR and CDR2 FQNEAQ (reference sequence). The V and J ends lost 3 bases and 3 bases, in that order; junction bases with no gene match: 4. CDR3 loop: CASSFGQGDTEAFF. The CDR3 nucleotides are TGTGCCAGCAGCTTTGGTCAGGGGGACACTGAAGCTTTCTTT.

V usage is TRBV9 and J usage is TRBJ1-5; no definite D call. Trimming removed 0 bases from V and 0 bases from J, with 4 bases in between. Germline CDR1 reads SGDLS; CDR2 reads YYNGEE. This CDR3 is built from 14 residues. As DNA, the CDR3 is TGTGCCAGCAGCGTAGATAATAGCAATCAGCCCCAGCATTTT. It codes for CASSVDNSNQPQHF.

In its sample, this clone was seen once. This chain uses TRBV11-2 with TRBJ1-4, with 9 bases identical to TRBD1. The CDR3 is made up of 15 amino acids. Germline V gene sequence: CDR1 SGHAT, CDR2 FQNNGV. V was pared by 4 bases and J by 5 bases, with 5 bases of the junction left unmatched. The CDR3 sequence is CASSSGTGWNEKLFF. The CDR3 DNA reads as TGTGCCAGCAGCTCAGGGACAGGGTGGAATGAAAAACTGTTTTTT.

J is TRBJ2-7 and V is TRBV25-1; TRBD1 matches 7 bases. The CDR3 runs 15 residues. V dropped 5 bases and J dropped 5; count of bases not matched to a gene: 12. Germline V gene lookup returns CDR1 MGHDK and CDR2 SYGVNS. CDR3 in DNA: TGTGCCAGCAGTCCCATGAACAGGGGCTCACACGAGCAGTACTTC. This sequence encodes CASSPMNRGSHEQYF.

V usage is TRBV6-1 and J usage is TRBJ2-4; 7 bases map to TRBD2. This CDR3 is built from 15 residues. The ends lost 1 base at V and 9 bases at J; junction bases unmatched: 9. Germline CDR1 reads MNHNS; CDR2 reads SASEGT. The CDR3 nucleotides are TGTGCCAGCAGTGAAGTATTCGGGGGGAGAGGCATTCAGTACTTC. Protein product: CASSEVFGGRGIQYF.

V usage is TRBV4-1 and J usage is TRBJ2-2; D gene ambiguous. CDR3 length: 14 residues. Trimming cost V 0 bases and J 11 bases, with 13 bases left between them. Per the germline V gene, CDR1 is MGHRA and CDR2 is YSYEKL. CDR3 loop: CASSQDLAGGELFF. The CDR3 DNA reads TGCGCCAGCAGCCAAGATCTGGCTGGCGGAGAGCTGTTTTTT.

The chain couples TRBV5-4 to TRBJ1-4; tentatively, D is TRBD1 (5 bases). The germline V gene encodes CDR1 SGHNT and CDR2 YYREEE (reference sequence). This CDR3 has 15 residues. The V gene lost 1 base and the J gene lost 0 bases, with 7 bases spanning the gap. CDR3: CASSLQGTTNEKLFF. The CDR3 nucleotides read TGTGCCAGCAGCTTGCAGGGAACAACTAATGAAAAACTGTTTTTT.

The CDR3 spells CASSQGGTGNTEAFF. DNA for the CDR3: TGCGCCAGCAGCCAGGGAGGGACAGGCAACACTGAAGCTTTCTTT. The V gene is TRBV4-3, the J gene TRBJ1-1; 8 nucleotides align to TRBD1. The V gene end was trimmed by 3 bases and the J gene end by 2 bases; junction bases not matched to a gene: 5. CDR1 is LGHNA, CDR2 YSLEER, per germline. The CDR3 has 15 amino acids.